The rows below give T cell receptor beta chains drawn from one sample of a study of control samples from healthy donors and cancer patients. Sequencing used immunoSEQ multiplex PCR; TCRdb keeps in-frame clones, though not all of them. This table has about 110,000 clones, approximately 82% appearing once. The sequenced sample was blood. Every receptor here comes from a man between 18 and 35 years old in good health. The CDR3 runs from the conserved cysteine through the conserved F or W. The D gene is left open where the match is weak. Clone size is stated in some rows and not others, as once, few, many or a class when expanded.

d_call j_call v_call clone_size cdr3_nt cdr3_aa
. TRBJ2-7 TRBV7-2 . TGTGCCAGCAGCTTATCGGATCGGGGTCTCTACGAGCAGTACTTC CASSLSDRGLYEQYF
. TRBJ1-1 TRBV6-2/TRBV6-3 . TGTGCCAGCAGTTACTCCCACAGATTGAACACTGAAGCTTTCTTT CASSYSHRLNTEAFF
. TRBJ2-1 TRBV6-5 . TGTGCCAGCAGTTACTGGCGCTCGAGCTCCTACAATGAGCAGTTCTTC CASSYWRSSSYNEQFF
. TRBJ2-1 TRBV5-1 once TGCGCCAGCAGCCCCGCAGCTTTCTCCTACAATGAGCAGTTCTTC CASSPAAFSYNEQFF
. TRBJ2-5 TRBV7-2 . TGTGCCAGCAGATTCGGTATTAGAGAGACCCAGTACTTC CASRFGIRETQYF
. TRBJ2-3 TRBV7-8 once TGTGCCAGCAGCTTAGCGGGCAGCATAACAGATACGCAGTATTTT CASSLAGSITDTQYF
. TRBJ1-2 TRBV11-2 . TGTGCCAGCAGCTTAGATAGGAATTCAAGGTCTAACTATGGCTACACCTTC CASSLDRNSRSNYGYTF
TRBD2 TRBJ2-3 TRBV6-2/TRBV6-3 . TGTGCCAGCAGTTATACTAGCGGTGAAGGAGATACGCAGTATTTT CASSYTSGEGDTQYF
. TRBJ1-1 TRBV2 once TGTGCCAGCACCCTTACAGGGCTGAACACTGAAGCTTTCTTT CASTLTGLNTEAFF
TRBD1 TRBJ2-3 TRBV28 . TGTGCCAGCAGTAGACAGGGCAGTGATACGCAGTATTTT CASSRQGSDTQYF
TRBD2 TRBJ2-2 TRBV18 . TGTGCCAGCTCACCTACGGGACTAGCGGGAGACACCGGGGAGCTGTTTTTT CASSPTGLAGDTGELFF
. TRBJ2-2 TRBV4-1 few TGCGCCAGCAGCCAAGCCCACAGGGAAACCGGGGAGCTGTTTTTT CASSQAHRETGELFF
TRBD2 TRBJ2-5 TRBV7-6 . TGTGCCAGCAGCTTAGCGCGGGGGGGCCAAGAGACCCAGTACTTC CASSLARGGQETQYF
TRBD1 TRBJ1-2 TRBV14 . TGTGCCAGCAGCCCCATTGCCGGGACAGTCTCTAACTATGGCTACACCTTC CASSPIAGTVSNYGYTF
. TRBJ2-1 TRBV30 once TGTGCCTGGAGGTTGTGGAGTTCTCATACGGGTAATGAGCAGTTCTTC CAWRLWSSHTGNEQFF
TRBD1 TRBJ1-2 TRBV6-5 . TGTGCCAGCAGGGAGCCGGGACAGGGGAACTATGGCTACACCTTC CASREPGQGNYGYTF
. TRBJ1-4 TRBV7-2 . TGTGCCAGCAGCTTAGAGGCTAGAAAACTGTTTTTT CASSLEARKLFF
. TRBJ2-2 TRBV6-2/TRBV6-3 once TGTGCCAGCAGTTACTTGAACACCGGGGAGCTGTTTTTT CASSYLNTGELFF
TRBD1 TRBJ2-7 TRBV7-2 . TGTGCCAGCAGCTTGGGGACAGCCTACGAGCAGTACTTC CASSLGTAYEQYF
TRBD1 TRBJ1-4 TRBV2 . TGTGCCAGCAGTGGGAGGACAGGACGCAATGAAAAACTGTTTTTT CASSGRTGRNEKLFF
. TRBJ1-1 TRBV18 . TGTGCCAGCTCACCACCCTCGAGGGACAAAGCTTTCTTT CASSPPSRDKAFF
TRBD2 TRBJ2-1 TRBV3-1/TRBV3-2 . TGTGCCAGCACCGGAATGAGGAGCGGGGGAGACAATGAGCAGTTCTTC CASTGMRSGGDNEQFF
. TRBJ2-5 TRBV27 . TGTGCCAGCAGTGACAATCAAGAGACCCAGTACTTC CASSDNQETQYF
. TRBJ1-2 TRBV5-4 . TGTGCCAGCCGCGACCGAACGGCGGACTATGGCTACACCTTC CASRDRTADYGYTF
TRBD1 TRBJ1-1 TRBV29-1 . TGCAGCGCCCCGGGACAGATGAACACTGAAGCTTTCTTT CSAPGQMNTEAFF
. TRBJ2-5 TRBV15 . TGTGCCACCAGCAGAGATCTAGGAGAGACCCAGTACTTC CATSRDLGETQYF
TRBD1 TRBJ2-7 TRBV27 few TGTGCCAGCAGTTTCTTCGACAGGGCCCCCTACGAGCAGTACTTC CASSFFDRAPYEQYF
. TRBJ1-6 TRBV6-2/TRBV6-3 . TGTGCCAGCAGTAAAGACCGGTTGGAGGGTTTATCACCCCTCCACTTT CASSKDRLEGLSPLHF
. TRBJ1-6 TRBV2 . TGTGCCAGCAGCAACAGGGTGAGCTCCTATAATTCACCCCTCCACTTT CASSNRVSSYNSPLHF
TRBD2 TRBJ2-1 TRBV18 . TGTGCCAGCTCACCTGTTAGCGGGGGCCTGGACAATGAGCAGTTCTTC CASSPVSGGLDNEQFF
TRBD1 TRBJ1-2 TRBV4-1 . TGCGCCAGCAGCCAAGGGACGGGACAGGGACGTTGGAAAGGCTACACCTTC CASSQGTGQGRWKGYTF
TRBD1 TRBJ2-1 TRBV28 once TGTGCCAGCAGGAAGGGGGACAGAGAGTACAATGAGCAGTTCTTC CASRKGDREYNEQFF
. TRBJ2-5 TRBV5-1 . TGCGCCAGCAGCCCAAGCGGAGGGCCCCAAGAGACCCAGTACTTC CASSPSGGPQETQYF
TRBD2 TRBJ2-3 TRBV4-2 . TGTGCCAGCAGCCCGACCGGGCGGGGGGTAGATACGCAGTATTTT CASSPTGRGVDTQYF
. TRBJ2-3 TRBV5-1 . TGCGCCAGCAGCCTCCCCGTGGGGGCATCAACGCAGTATTTT CASSLPVGASTQYF
. TRBJ2-5 TRBV2 . TGTGCCAGCAGGGAGGGGCCGGGGTCCCCACAAGAGACCCAGTACTTC CASREGPGSPQETQYF
. TRBJ1-5 TRBV19 . TGTGCCAGTAGTATAGATGGGGCAGTGGGACAGCCCCAGCATTTT CASSIDGAVGQPQHF
. TRBJ1-2 TRBV6-5 . TGTGCCAGCAGTTACAACTCTAACTATGGCTACACCTTC CASSYNSNYGYTF
TRBD1 TRBJ2-5 TRBV25-1 . TGTGCCAGCAGTGGACAGGGGAAAGAGACCCAGTACTTC CASSGQGKETQYF
. TRBJ2-3 TRBV5-6 . TGTGCCAGCAGCCGGGGGGCAGGGGCAGATACGCAGTATTTT CASSRGAGADTQYF
. TRBJ2-7 TRBV2 . TGTGCCAGCTTTGGGCGTAGTGTCAACTTCTACGAGCAGTACTTC CASFGRSVNFYEQYF
. TRBJ1-2 TRBV7-2 once TGTGCCAGCCTACCAGCCCCCGCTAACTATGGCTACACCTTC CASLPAPANYGYTF
TRBD2 TRBJ2-1 TRBV9 . TGTGCCAGCAGCACCAGTTGGACTAGCGGGGGCCGCTACAATGAGCAGTTCTTC CASSTSWTSGGRYNEQFF
TRBD1 TRBJ2-2 TRBV11-2 . TGTGCCAGCAGCTCCGGACAGGATTCGACCGGGGAGCTGTTTTTT CASSSGQDSTGELFF
. TRBJ2-7 TRBV7-2 . TGTGCCAGCAGCTTCGGCTCTTTCTACGAGCAGTACTTC CASSFGSFYEQYF
. TRBJ2-5 TRBV5-1 . TGCGCCAGCAGCTTAACTAGGGGACCTGGGGAGACCCAGTACTTC CASSLTRGPGETQYF
. TRBJ1-2 TRBV20-1 . TGCAGTGCCAGTACCCCGGGGATCAACTATGGCTACACCTTC CSASTPGINYGYTF
. TRBJ2-3 TRBV7-9 . TGTGCCAGCAGCCCGGGTCCCGGGCGTACTACTAGCACAGATACGCAGTATTTT CASSPGPGRTTSTDTQYF
. TRBJ2-4 TRBV6-2/TRBV6-3 . TGTGCCAGCAGTTACCCCACAAAGTCAGGGGGGGGAGCCAAAAACATTCAGTACTTC CASSYPTKSGGGAKNIQYF
. TRBJ2-7 TRBV29-1 . TGCAGCGTTGAGGGACCGACAGGAGGGGGCTCCTACGAGCAGTACTTC CSVEGPTGGGSYEQYF
. TRBJ1-2 TRBV3-1/TRBV3-2 . TGTGCCAGCAGCCCTCGGGACTTCTATGGCTACACCTTC CASSPRDFYGYTF
. TRBJ1-1 TRBV11-2 . TGTGCCAGCAGCCTAATACGAAACACTGAAGCTTTCTTT CASSLIRNTEAFF
. TRBJ1-6 TRBV5-5 . TGTGCCAGCAGCCAGGGATTGGGGAATTCACCCCTCCACTTT CASSQGLGNSPLHF
TRBD1 TRBJ1-4 TRBV28 . TGTGCCAGCTGGGACAGGGGGACGCCGTTTTTT CASWDRGTPFF
. TRBJ1-2 TRBV6-1 few TGTGCCAGCAGTGAAAGGTTAGGTAACTATGGCTACACCTTC CASSERLGNYGYTF
TRBD1 TRBJ2-7 TRBV11-1 . TGTGCCAGCAGCTTAGGGACAGGCCCGCACTACGAGCAGTACTTC CASSLGTGPHYEQYF
. TRBJ1-2 TRBV11-2 . TGTGCCAGCAGCTTATCCCGGAACTATGGCTACACCTTC CASSLSRNYGYTF